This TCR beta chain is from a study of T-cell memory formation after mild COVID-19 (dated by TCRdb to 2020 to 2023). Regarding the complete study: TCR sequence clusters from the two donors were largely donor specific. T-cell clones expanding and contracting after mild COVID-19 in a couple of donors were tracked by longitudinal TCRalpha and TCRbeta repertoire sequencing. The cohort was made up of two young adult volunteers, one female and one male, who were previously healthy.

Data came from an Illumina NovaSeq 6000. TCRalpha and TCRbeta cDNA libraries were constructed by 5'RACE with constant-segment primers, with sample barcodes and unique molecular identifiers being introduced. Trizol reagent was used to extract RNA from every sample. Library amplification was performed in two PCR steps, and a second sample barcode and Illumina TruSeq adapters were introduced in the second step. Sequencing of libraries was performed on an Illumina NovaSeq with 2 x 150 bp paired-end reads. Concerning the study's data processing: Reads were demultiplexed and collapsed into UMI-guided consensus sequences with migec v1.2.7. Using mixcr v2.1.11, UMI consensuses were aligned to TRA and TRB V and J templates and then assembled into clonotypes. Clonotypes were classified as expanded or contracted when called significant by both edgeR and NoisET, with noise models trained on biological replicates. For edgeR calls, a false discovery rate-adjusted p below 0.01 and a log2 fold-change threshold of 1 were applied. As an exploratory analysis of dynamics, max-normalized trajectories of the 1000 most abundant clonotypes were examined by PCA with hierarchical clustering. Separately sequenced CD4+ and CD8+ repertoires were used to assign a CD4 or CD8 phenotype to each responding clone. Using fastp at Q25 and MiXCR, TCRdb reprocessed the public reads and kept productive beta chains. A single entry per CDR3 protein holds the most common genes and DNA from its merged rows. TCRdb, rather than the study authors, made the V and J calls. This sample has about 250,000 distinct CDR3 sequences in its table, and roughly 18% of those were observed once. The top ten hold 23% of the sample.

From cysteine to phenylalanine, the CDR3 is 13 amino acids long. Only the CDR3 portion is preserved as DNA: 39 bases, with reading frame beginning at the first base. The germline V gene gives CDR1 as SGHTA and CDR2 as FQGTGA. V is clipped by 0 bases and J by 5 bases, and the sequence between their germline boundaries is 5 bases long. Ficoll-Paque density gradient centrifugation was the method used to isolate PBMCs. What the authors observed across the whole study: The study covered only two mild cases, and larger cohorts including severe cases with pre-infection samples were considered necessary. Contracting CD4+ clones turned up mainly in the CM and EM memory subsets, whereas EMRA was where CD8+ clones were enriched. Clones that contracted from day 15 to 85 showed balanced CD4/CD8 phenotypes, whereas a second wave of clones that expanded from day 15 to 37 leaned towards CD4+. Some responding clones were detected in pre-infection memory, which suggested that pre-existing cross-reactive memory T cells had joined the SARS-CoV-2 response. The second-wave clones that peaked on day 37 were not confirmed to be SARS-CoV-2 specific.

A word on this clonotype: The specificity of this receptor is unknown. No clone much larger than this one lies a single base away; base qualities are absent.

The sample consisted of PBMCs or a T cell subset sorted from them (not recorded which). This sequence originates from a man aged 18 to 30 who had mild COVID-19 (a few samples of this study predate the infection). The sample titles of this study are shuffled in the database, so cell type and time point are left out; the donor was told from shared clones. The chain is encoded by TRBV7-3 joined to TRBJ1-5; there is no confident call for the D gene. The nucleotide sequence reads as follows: TGTGCCAGCAGCTTAACACCTCATCAGCCCCAGCATTTT. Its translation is CASSLTPHQPQHF.